This T cell receptor beta chain derives from a study of vaccination and CD4 T cells after COVID-19. As for treatment: roughly ten-day PBMC culture with coronavirus spike peptide pools or control peptides (ViraFEST assay). It was before the COVID-19 pandemic (2011-2018) that the unexposed donor's CD4+ T cells were collected. This CDR3 contains 15 residues. Trimming removed 6 bases at V and 2 bases at J, with 16 bases between. Germline values: CDR1 SEHNR, CDR2 FQNEAQ (reference sequence). Remarks on this clonotype: Its specificity is not known.

Cultured CD4+ T-cell DNA underwent Oncomine TCR Beta short-read sequencing. TCRdb used MiXCR to reprocess the PCR reads, holding one entry per CDR3 protein. The sample lists around 6,800 distinct CDR3 sequences; 41% were seen once. The source is a human donor in good health. The sequencing sample was made of CD4+ T cells from blood, cultured in vitro. This chain uses TRBV7-9 with TRBJ1-2; a possible D gene is TRBD1 (5 bases). For the CDR3, the DNA is TGTGCCAGCAGTATACAGGCCCTAAAAAACTATGGCTACACCTTC. Translation gives CASSIQALKNYGYTF.